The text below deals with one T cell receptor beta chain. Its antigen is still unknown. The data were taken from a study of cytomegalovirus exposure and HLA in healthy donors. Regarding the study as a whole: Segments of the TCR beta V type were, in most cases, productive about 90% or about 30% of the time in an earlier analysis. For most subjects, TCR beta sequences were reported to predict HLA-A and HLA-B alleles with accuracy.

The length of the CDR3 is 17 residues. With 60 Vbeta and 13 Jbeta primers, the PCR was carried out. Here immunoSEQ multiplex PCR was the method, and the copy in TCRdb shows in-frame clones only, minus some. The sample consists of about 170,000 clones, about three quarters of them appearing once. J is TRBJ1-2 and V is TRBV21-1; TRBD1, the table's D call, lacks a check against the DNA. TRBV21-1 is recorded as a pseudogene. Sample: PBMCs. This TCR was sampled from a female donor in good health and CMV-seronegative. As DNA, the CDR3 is TGTGCCAGCCAGCAAAGTAAGACAGGGCCCCTCCGGGCTGGCTACACCTTC. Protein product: CASQQSKTGPLRAGYTF.